This record looks at one TCR beta chain sequence and its context. The sample comes from a study of cytomegalovirus exposure and HLA in healthy donors. Looking at the study overall: The platform used for the 100 to 150 validation repertoires matched that of the approximately 640 first-cohort repertoires, a later analysis reported.

J gave up 4 bases and V 3 bases, and 6 bases lay outside the gene matches. Looked up from germline, CDR1 is SGHVS and CDR2 is FQNEAQ. The CDR3 runs 15 residues. Data came from immunoSEQ multiplex PCR; TCRdb stores just in-frame clones and leaves some out. The table lists hundreds of thousands of clones, around nine tenths of them singletons. Source material: PBMCs. This TCR was recovered from a woman aged 18-29 years in good health and CMV-seropositive. The chain combines TRBV7-8 with TRBJ2-7; TRBD2 matches at 10 bases. The CDR3 DNA sequence: TGTGCCAGCAGCTTTCCGGGACTAGCGTTTTACGAGCAGTACTTC. Protein: CASSFPGLAFYEQYF.